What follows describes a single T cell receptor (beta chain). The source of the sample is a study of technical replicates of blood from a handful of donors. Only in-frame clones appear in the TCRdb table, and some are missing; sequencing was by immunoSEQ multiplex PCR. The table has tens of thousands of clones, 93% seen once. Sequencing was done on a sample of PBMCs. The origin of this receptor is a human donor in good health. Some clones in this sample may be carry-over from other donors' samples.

The CDR3 DNA follows: TGCGCCAGCAGCCTGGAGACTAGCGGGCACCAGGGTGGGACCCAGTACTTC. Its translation: CASSLETSGHQGGTQYF. J is TRBJ2-5 and V is TRBV4-3, with 10 positions matching TRBD2. This CDR3 spans 17 amino acids. J lost 7 bases, V lost 4 bases, and 15 bases had no gene match. CDR1 is LGHNA, CDR2 YSLEER, per germline.